The clone carrying this TCR beta chain was seen a few times. Its antigen is still unknown. Healthy bone marrow donors made up the donors. A multiplex PCR was run with 60 Vbeta primers and 13 Jbeta primers. Generated by immunoSEQ multiplex PCR, the TCRdb table keeps only in-frame clones and is missing some. This sample has 95,000 to 150,000 clones, with around 76% found just once. These data belong to a study of cytomegalovirus exposure and HLA in healthy donors. General study points: In a later analysis, HLA-associated beta chains showed higher expansion and lower generation probabilities than comparable chains.

The CDR3 sequence is 15 residues long. With V trimmed by 3 bases and J by 6 bases, 7 bases remained unmatched. Looked up from germline, CDR1 is SGHNT and CDR2 is YYREEE (reference sequence). The material sequenced was PBMCs. The clonotype was recovered from a man between 60 and 75 years old in good health and CMV-seropositive. This sequence joins TRBV5-4 and TRBJ2-2; the match to TRBD2 covers 8 bases. CDR3: CASSSGGRGAGELFF. CDR3 DNA: TGTGCCAGCAGCTCGGGGGGGCGCGGGGCCGGGGAGCTGTTTTTT.